Reported below is one T cell receptor beta chain. Antigen unknown. The data were taken from a study of CD8 T cells in ankylosing spondylitis. Whole-study findings and limits: Reportedly, significant enrichment of disease-linked clones occurred in matched ankylosing spondylitis synovial fluid. The disease-linked clones had a CD8+ phenotype and low blood frequencies.

Libraries for TCR beta were made by quantitative 5'-RACE with molecular barcodes. TCRdb fed the 5' RACE reads into MiXCR, producing one record per CDR3 protein. The sample holds hundreds of thousands of distinct CDR3 sequences; approximately 24% are singletons and the top ten take about 7%. The CDR3 covers 14 residues. Germline lookup yields CDR1 DFQATT and CDR2 SNEGSKA (reference sequence). V lost 4 bases to trimming and J lost 5 bases, with 18 bases between them. The sample comprised blood, either unsorted or a sorted T cell fraction (not recorded which). The chain carries TRBV20-1 and TRBJ2-7; D is ambiguous. The receptor comes from a male donor with ankylosing spondylitis or in good health (not recorded which). The CDR3 DNA follows: TGCAGTGCTATCGCCCGGGCGAGTGAGGACGAGCAGTACTTC. Protein: CSAIARASEDEQYF.